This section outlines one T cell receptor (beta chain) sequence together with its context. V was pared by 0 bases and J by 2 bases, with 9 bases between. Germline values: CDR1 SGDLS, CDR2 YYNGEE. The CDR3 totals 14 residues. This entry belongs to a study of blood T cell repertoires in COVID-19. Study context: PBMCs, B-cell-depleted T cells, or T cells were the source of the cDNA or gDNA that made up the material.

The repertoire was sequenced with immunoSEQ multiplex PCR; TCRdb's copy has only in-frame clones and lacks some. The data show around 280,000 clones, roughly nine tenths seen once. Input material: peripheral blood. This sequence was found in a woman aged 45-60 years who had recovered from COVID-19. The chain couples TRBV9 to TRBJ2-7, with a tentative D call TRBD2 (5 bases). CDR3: CASSVGRGPYEQYF. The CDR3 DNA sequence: TGTGCCAGCAGCGTAGGACGGGGTCCCTACGAGCAGTACTTC.